This is a list of T cell receptor beta chains from one sample in a study of blood T cell repertoires in COVID-19. The data were produced by immunoSEQ multiplex PCR, yet TCRdb's version contains in-frame clones alone and is incomplete. This repertoire shows fewer than 250,000 clones, roughly four fifths found once; its top ten account for roughly 4%. Sequencing was carried out using peripheral blood. The receptors come from a man between 45 and 60 years old with acute or convalescent COVID-19. Both conserved end residues are part of each CDR3. A D gene is named only where the DNA matches it firmly. The size of a clone is reported for some rows only, either as once, few or many, or as a class for expanded clones.

V	D	J	size	CDR3	DNA
TRBV7-2	.	TRBJ1-5	.	CASSSYKSSPQHF	TGTGCCAGCAGCTCCTATAAATCAAGCCCCCAGCATTTT
TRBV7-2	.	TRBJ1-2	once	CASRSSIPYGYTF	TGTGCCAGCAGGTCCAGTATTCCCTATGGCTACACCTTC
TRBV11-3	TRBD2	TRBJ2-1	.	CASSKGLAGRGSSYNEQFF	TGTGCCAGCAGCAAGGGACTAGCGGGGAGGGGGAGCTCCTACAATGAGCAGTTCTTC
TRBV10-1	.	TRBJ1-1	.	CASSETVRENTEAFF	TGCGCCAGCAGTGAGACGGTGAGGGAGAACACTGAAGCTTTCTTT
TRBV6-6	.	TRBJ2-2	.	CASSYPGTGELFF	TGTGCCAGCAGTTACCCAGGGACCGGGGAGCTGTTTTTT
TRBV4-1	.	TRBJ2-4	.	CASSQDEGRSIQYF	TGCGCCAGCAGCCAAGACGAGGGAAGGAGCATTCAGTACTTC
TRBV19	TRBD1	TRBJ1-5	.	CASSIPHEGQGYQPQHF	TGTGCCAGTAGTATCCCACACGAAGGACAGGGGTATCAGCCCCAGCATTTT
TRBV30	TRBD1	TRBJ1-1	.	CAWSVQGSGVATAFF	TGTGCCTGGAGTGTACAGGGGTCAGGGGTGGCCACAGCTTTCTTT
TRBV7-6	TRBD2	TRBJ2-2	.	CASSFRGVNTGELFF	TGTGCCAGCAGCTTCCGGGGGGTGAACACCGGGGAGCTGTTTTTT
TRBV20-1	.	TRBJ1-1	.	CSASRGRGNTEAFF	TGCAGTGCTAGTAGGGGCAGGGGGAACACTGAAGCTTTCTTT
TRBV5-4	.	TRBJ2-1	.	CASSLDRGATYNEQFF	TGTGCCAGCAGCTTGGATCGGGGGGCAACCTACAATGAGCAGTTCTTC
TRBV5-1	TRBD2	TRBJ2-5	.	CASSPGTSGGVNQETQYF	TGCGCCAGCAGCCCGGGGACTAGCGGGGGGGTAAACCAAGAGACCCAGTACTTC
TRBV9	TRBD2	TRBJ2-1	few	CASTPGLADYNEQFF	TGTGCCAGCACCCCAGGTCTAGCGGACTACAATGAGCAGTTCTTC
TRBV19	.	TRBJ1-4	.	CASSIEAGTGLFF	TGTGCCAGTAGTATAGAAGCAGGGACTGGACTGTTTTTT
TRBV2	TRBD1	TRBJ1-5	.	CASRGGQVYQPQHF	TGTGCCAGCAGGGGCGGACAGGTCTATCAGCCCCAGCATTTT
TRBV2	.	TRBJ2-2	.	CASIQGPSTGELFF	TGTGCCAGCATACAGGGTCCGAGCACCGGGGAGCTGTTTTTT
TRBV4-2	.	TRBJ1-1	.	CASSLTGTPTEAFF	TGTGCCAGCAGCCTGACCGGGACACCCACCGAAGCTTTCTTT
TRBV10-3	TRBD2	TRBJ2-2	.	CAINKLADKNTGELFF	TGTGCCATCAACAAACTAGCGGATAAGAACACCGGGGAGCTGTTTTTT
TRBV24-1	.	TRBJ1-5	.	CATSASQGSNQPQHF	TGTGCCACCAGTGCCTCCCAGGGCAGCAATCAGCCCCAGCATTTT
TRBV11-3	TRBD2	TRBJ2-7	.	CASSSPWPAGPSYEQYF	TGTGCCAGCAGCTCCCCTTGGCCAGCGGGGCCCTCCTACGAGCAGTACTTC
TRBV6-5	TRBD1	TRBJ2-7	.	CASSYGTELYEQYF	TGTGCCAGCAGTTACGGGACAGAGCTATACGAGCAGTACTTC
TRBV27	TRBD1	TRBJ2-1	.	CASSLTGFEQFF	TGTGCCAGCAGTCTGACAGGGTTCGAGCAGTTCTTC
TRBV10-3	.	TRBJ2-7	.	CAISESVTDSYEQYF	TGTGCCATCAGTGAGTCGGTGACAGACTCCTACGAGCAGTACTTC
TRBV7-9	.	TRBJ2-7	.	CASSLGQREQYF	TGTGCCAGCAGCTTAGGGCAGCGCGAGCAGTACTTC
TRBV7-6	TRBD1	TRBJ1-4	.	CASSQTGGGEKLFF	TGTGCCAGCAGCCAGACAGGGGGCGGAGAAAAACTGTTTTTT
TRBV5-1	TRBD2	TRBJ2-2	.	CASSLDLAGANTGELFF	TGCGCCAGCAGCTTGGATCTGGCGGGAGCGAACACCGGGGAGCTGTTTTTT
TRBV11-3	.	TRBJ2-7	.	CASSLAGGHEQYF	TGTGCCAGCAGCTTAGCGGGGGGCCACGAGCAGTACTTC
TRBV12-3/TRBV12-4	TRBD1	TRBJ2-7	.	CASSSGGREQYF	TGTGCCAGCAGTTCAGGGGGCCGCGAGCAGTACTTC
TRBV29-1	TRBD1	TRBJ1-5	.	CSVGFTGADQPQHF	TGCAGCGTTGGGTTTACAGGGGCCGATCAGCCCCAGCATTTT
TRBV2	TRBD1	TRBJ2-7	.	CASSSRTGITYEQYF	TGTGCCAGCAGTTCCCGGACAGGGATTACCTACGAGCAGTACTTC
TRBV19	.	TRBJ1-2	.	CASRRGPYGYTF	TGTGCCAGTAGGCGGGGGCCCTATGGCTACACCTTC
TRBV11-3	TRBD2	TRBJ2-1	.	CASSVTSGTYNEQFF	TGTGCCAGCAGCGTGACTAGCGGGACGTACAATGAGCAGTTCTTC
TRBV29-1	.	TRBJ2-1	few	CSVESPERSSYNEQFF	TGCAGCGTTGAATCGCCGGAGCGGAGCTCCTACAATGAGCAGTTCTTC
TRBV4-1	.	TRBJ2-7	.	CASSQRSGMSYEQYF	TGCGCCAGCAGCCAACGATCAGGAATGTCCTACGAGCAGTACTTC
TRBV2	.	TRBJ2-1	.	CASSDLTGNGEQFF	TGTGCCAGCAGTGATCTGACGGGTAATGGGGAGCAGTTCTTC
TRBV18	.	TRBJ1-4	.	CASSPPTGLDEKLFF	TGTGCCAGCTCACCACCGACAGGTCTAGATGAAAAACTGTTTTTT
TRBV2	.	TRBJ1-2	.	CASSVTNYGYTF	TGTGCCAGCAGTGTCACTAACTATGGCTACACCTTC
TRBV7-2	TRBD2	TRBJ2-1	.	CASSLREGRNEQFF	TGTGCCAGCAGCTTGCGGGAGGGCCGCAATGAGCAGTTCTTC
TRBV21-1	.	TRBJ1-2	.	CASSMTIPRSGYTF	TGTGCCAGCAGCATGACCATTCCTAGGAGTGGCTACACCTTC
TRBV6-6	TRBD1	TRBJ1-1	few	CAIRTGTFMNTEAFF	TGTGCCATCCGGACAGGAACCTTCATGAACACTGAAGCTTTCTTT
TRBV7-3	.	TRBJ2-1	.	CASSLSMGLTHEQFF	TGTGCCAGCAGCTTATCTATGGGCCTTACCCATGAGCAGTTCTTC
TRBV6-5	.	TRBJ2-3	.	CASSYERGLTDTQYF	TGTGCCAGCAGTTACGAAAGGGGCCTCACAGATACGCAGTATTTT
TRBV4-1	.	TRBJ1-5	.	CASSQDRTDVSNQPQHF	TGCGCCAGCAGCCAAGACAGGACAGACGTGAGCAATCAGCCCCAGCATTTT
TRBV7-9	TRBD1	TRBJ1-1	.	CASSLTGQGGTEAFF	TGTGCCAGCAGCTTAACGGGACAGGGTGGAACTGAAGCTTTCTTT
TRBV5-8	.	TRBJ2-3	.	CASSLTGTQSTDTQYF	TGTGCCAGCAGCTTGACCGGGACTCAAAGCACAGATACGCAGTATTTT
TRBV6-5	.	TRBJ1-1	once	CASSYQYEQNTEAFF	TGTGCCAGCAGTTATCAATACGAGCAGAACACTGAAGCTTTCTTT
TRBV9	TRBD2	TRBJ2-3	.	CASSALAGETDTQYF	TGTGCCAGCAGCGCACTAGCGGGGGAAACAGATACGCAGTATTTT
TRBV3-1/TRBV3-2	TRBD2	TRBJ2-7	.	CASSRVLAGVYEQYF	TGTGCCAGCAGCCGGGTACTAGCGGGAGTATACGAGCAGTACTTC
TRBV6-5	.	TRBJ1-2	.	CASSYLYSYTF	TGTGCCAGCAGTTACCTCTATAGCTACACCTTC
TRBV4-1	.	TRBJ1-4	.	CASSQTTGPEKLFF	TGCGCCAGCAGCCAAACGACAGGTCCTGAAAAACTGTTTTTT
TRBV7-2	TRBD2	TRBJ2-1	once	CASSLRTSYNEQFF	TGTGCCAGCAGCTTACGGACTAGTTACAATGAGCAGTTCTTC
TRBV7-9	TRBD1	TRBJ1-1	.	CASSKLGTGTTEAFF	TGTGCCAGCAGTAAATTGGGGACAGGGACCACTGAAGCTTTCTTT
TRBV5-1	TRBD1	TRBJ1-6	.	CASSYRTGSGSPLHF	TGCGCCAGCAGCTACAGGACAGGGTCGGGTTCACCCCTCCACTTT
TRBV6-5	.	TRBJ1-2	.	CASSYSGTNGYTF	TGTGCCAGCAGTTACTCCGGGACAAATGGCTACACCTTC
TRBV28	.	TRBJ1-5	.	CASSFVRDSNQPQHF	TGTGCCAGCAGTTTTGTCAGGGATAGCAATCAGCCCCAGCATTTT
TRBV2	.	TRBJ2-7	.	CASSPQVIYEQYF	TGTGCCAGCAGTCCCCAGGTGATCTACGAGCAGTACTTC
TRBV27	.	TRBJ1-1	once	CASSLSKTGNTEAFF	TGTGCCAGCAGTTTATCCAAAACAGGGAACACTGAAGCTTTCTTT
TRBV5-1	TRBD2	TRBJ2-7	.	CASRSRETSYEQYF	TGCGCCAGCAGGTCGCGGGAGACCTCCTACGAGCAGTACTTC
TRBV10-1	TRBD1	TRBJ1-1	.	CASSKQLARPGQGFKAFF	TGCGCCAGCAGTAAACAACTAGCCCGGCCGGGACAGGGATTCAAAGCTTTCTTT
TRBV18	TRBD2	TRBJ2-3	.	CASSNNPAASGASTDTQYF	TGTGCCAGCTCAAACAATCCAGCCGCTAGCGGAGCCAGCACAGATACGCAGTATTTT